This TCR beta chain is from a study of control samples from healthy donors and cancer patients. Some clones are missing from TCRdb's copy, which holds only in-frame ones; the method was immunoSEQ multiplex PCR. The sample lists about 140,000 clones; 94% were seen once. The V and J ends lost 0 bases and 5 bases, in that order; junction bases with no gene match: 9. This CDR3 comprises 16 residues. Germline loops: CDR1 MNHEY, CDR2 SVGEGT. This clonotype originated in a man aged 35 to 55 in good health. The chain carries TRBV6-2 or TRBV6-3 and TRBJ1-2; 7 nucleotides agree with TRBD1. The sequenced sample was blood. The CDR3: CASSYSRTDRVYGYTF. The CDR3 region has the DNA TGTGCCAGCAGTTACTCGAGGACAGACAGGGTATATGGCTACACCTTC.